These 21 T cell receptor beta chains came from one sample sequenced in a study of lymphopenia after photon versus proton radiotherapy. Method: immunoSEQ multiplex PCR; TCRdb's copy keeps in-frame clones and lacks some. Of 70,000 or so clones listed, 85% to 95% are singletons. The sample in question was peripheral blood, obtained from a patient treated with photon-based radiotherapy. Source of these receptors: a middle-aged woman with cholangiocarcinoma.

This sequence joins TRBV5-4 and TRBJ2-3; D is perhaps TRBD2 (5 bases). V shed 1 base and J shed 0 bases, with 9 bases lying between them. Germline loops: CDR1 SGHNT, CDR2 YYREEE (reference sequence). This CDR3 region has 15 residues. CDR3 protein: CASSLTGGSTDTQYF. Here the CDR3 DNA reads TGTGCCAGCAGCTTGACTGGCGGGAGCACAGATACGCAGTATTTT.

This clone showed up just once. This chain joins TRBV7-8 and TRBJ2-1; D may be TRBD1 (6 bases). The ends were cut back, 5 bases at V and 3 bases at J, with 20 bases in the middle. Germline CDR1 SGHVS, CDR2 FQNEAQ. The CDR3 consists of 17 residues. The CDR3 DNA sequence: TGTGCCAGCAGCCTTCAAGAAACAGGGATCTTCTACAATGAGCAGTTCTTC. Its translation is CASSLQETGIFYNEQFF.

The rearrangement uses TRBV9 and TRBJ1-6; D gene uncertain. CDR1 is SGDLS, CDR2 YYNGEE, per germline. The CDR3 extends over 13 amino acids. Trimming shortened V by 4 bases and J by 6 bases, and 8 bases separated the two germline ends. The DNA for the CDR3 is TGTGCCAGCAGCCCCCGCTCTAATTCACCCCTCCACTTT. Its translation: CASSPRSNSPLHF. Full variable domain (remainder filled in from reference TRBV9 and TRBJ1-6): DSGVTQTPKHLITATGQRVTLRCSPRSGDLSVYWYQQSLDQGLQFLIQYYNGEERAKGNILERFSAQQFPDLHSELNLSSLELGDSALYFCASSPRSNSPLHFGNGTRLTVT.

The V gene is TRBV11-2, the J gene TRBJ2-2; 7 positions agree with TRBD2. Germline CDR1 is SGHAT and CDR2 is FQNNGV. The CDR3 spans 15 residues. J was trimmed by 5 bases and V by 7 bases; bases with no gene match: 10. The CDR3 DNA is TGTGCCAGCACCTCTTTCACGGGAGGTACCGGGGAGCTGTTTTTT. Translation gives CASTSFTGGTGELFF.

This chain links TRBV5-1 with TRBJ1-1, with 8 bases matching TRBD1. Per the germline V gene, CDR1 is SGHRS and CDR2 is YFSETQ. With 4 bases clipped from V and 10 bases from J, the junction kept 18 bases outside the gene matches. The CDR3 is 16 amino acids. The CDR3 spells CASSQRRQGITGVAFF. CDR3 in DNA: TGCGCCAGCAGCCAACGCCGACAGGGGATTACGGGGGTAGCTTTCTTT.

The chain joins TRBV7-9 to TRBJ2-2; D uncertain. V was cut by 8 bases and J by 6 bases, with 7 bases left in between. The CDR3 runs 11 residues. Germline V gene lookup returns CDR1 SEHNR and CDR2 FQNEAQ (reference sequence). The CDR3 DNA reads as TGTGCCAGCCGGATGGCCGGGGAGCTGTTTTTT. Its translation is CASRMAGELFF.

The rearrangement links TRBV5-6 to TRBJ1-1; D uncertain. The germline V gene encodes CDR1 SGHDT and CDR2 YYEEEE. The CDR3 is 13 amino acids. With 4 bases removed from V and 5 bases from J, the gap between germline ends came to 12 bases. The CDR3 coding sequence is TGTGCCAGCAGCGCCGGGCGAGGAACTGAAGCTTTCTTT. The encoded protein is CASSAGRGTEAFF.

V usage is TRBV28 and J usage is TRBJ2-3, with D unclear. This CDR3 has 12 amino acids. The V gene lost 5 bases and the J gene lost 8 bases, with 11 bases spanning the gap. CDR1 and CDR2 from the germline V gene are MDHEN and SYDVKM. As DNA, the CDR3 is TGTGCCAGCAGTCGACTCGAACGTACGCAGTATTTT. It specifies CASSRLERTQYF. Full variable domain (remainder filled in from reference TRBV28 and TRBJ2-3): DVKVTQSSRYLVKRTGEKVFLECVQDMDHENMFWYRQDPGLGLRLIYFSYDVKMKEKGDIPEGYSVSREKKERFSLILESASTNQTSMYLCASSRLERTQYFGPGTRLTVL.

The rearrangement links TRBV10-3 to TRBJ1-2; D is undetermined. The CDR3 has 13 amino acids. Trimming shortened V by 3 bases and J by 5 bases, and 10 bases separated the two germline ends. Germline assignment: CDR1 ENHRY and CDR2 SYGVKD. CDR3 bases: TGTGCCATCAGTGATGTGGGTTCATATGGCTACACCTTC. Protein sequence: CAISDVGSYGYTF.

The CDR3 spells CASRSPQEYSGNTIYF. CDR3 in DNA: TGTGCCAGTAGAAGCCCACAGGAATATTCTGGAAACACCATATATTTT. This sequence joins TRBV19 and TRBJ1-3; D is possibly TRBD1 (5 bases). V was pared by 6 bases and J by 1 base, with 16 bases between. Germline CDR1 and CDR2: LNHDA and SQIVND (reference sequence). This CDR3 comprises 16 residues.

This rearrangement joins TRBV7-2 to TRBJ2-5, with D tentatively TRBD2 (7 bases). Between the trimmed V and J ends, which lost 4 bases and 5 bases, there was a span of 17 bases. CDR1 SGHTA and CDR2 FQGNSA come from the germline V gene. This CDR3 has 15 amino acids. CDR3 sequence (DNA): TGTGCCAGCAGCTACATTGGGGGGGCGCGGGAGACCCAGTACTTC. This translates into CASSYIGGARETQYF.

This clone showed up just once. The chain has TRBV4-1 and TRBJ1-1; no clear D. Germline assignment: CDR1 MGHRA and CDR2 YSYEKL. This CDR3 has 15 amino acids. V lost 4 bases and J 4 bases, leaving 16 bases between the germline ends. The CDR3 spells CASSPGVGLATEAFF. The CDR3 DNA is TGCGCCAGCAGCCCCGGGGTAGGGCTTGCCACTGAAGCTTTCTTT.

The rearrangement uses TRBV9 and TRBJ2-1; D is possibly TRBD1 (5 bases). The germline V and J ends were trimmed by 0 bases and 7 bases, with 8 bases remaining between them. CDR3 length: 13 amino acids. Germline V gene lookup returns CDR1 SGDLS and CDR2 YYNGEE. CDR3 bases: TGTGCCAGCAGCGTAGTGTCAGGGAATGAGCAGTTCTTC. It is translated as CASSVVSGNEQFF. Full variable domain (missing parts from reference TRBV9 and TRBJ2-1): DSGVTQTPKHLITATGQRVTLRCSPRSGDLSVYWYQQSLDQGLQFLIQYYNGEERAKGNILERFSAQQFPDLHSELNLSSLELGDSALYFCASSVVSGNEQFFGPGTRLTVL.

The V and J genes are TRBV5-5 and TRBJ1-4; D gene uncertain. The CDR3 has 17 amino acids. Deletions cut 4 bases from V and 0 bases from J, with 16 bases between. Germline loops: CDR1 SGHKS, CDR2 YYEKEE (reference sequence). In DNA form, the CDR3 reads TGTGCCAGCAGCATTGGCACTGCGGGGTCAACTAATGAAAAACTGTTTTTT. It codes for CASSIGTAGSTNEKLFF.

The DNA for the CDR3 is TGCGCCAGCAGCTCCCGGACGAAAGGCGGCACAGATACGCAGTATTTT. Translated: CASSSRTKGGTDTQYF. This chain uses TRBV4-3 with TRBJ2-3; D is unclear. This CDR3 region has 16 residues. CDR1 LGHNA and CDR2 YSLEER come from the germline V gene. Trimming took off 5 bases at V and 1 base at J, with 16 bases between the two ends.

The chain couples TRBV19 to TRBJ1-2, with a weak D call TRBD1 (6 bases). The CDR3 length is 14 residues. Trimming shortened V by 4 bases and J by 4 bases, and 13 bases separated the two germline ends. Germline V gene lookup returns CDR1 LNHDA and CDR2 SQIVND (reference sequence). The CDR3: CASSTPGDTYGYTF. The CDR3 DNA reads as TGTGCCAGTAGTACACCCGGGGACACCTATGGCTACACCTTC.

CDR3 in amino acids: CASSLGGTPIPYEQYF. In nucleotides, the CDR3 is TGTGCCAGCAGCTTAGGTGGGACCCCGATTCCCTACGAGCAGTACTTC. The genes are TRBV7-2 and TRBJ2-7, with D perhaps assigned TRBD1 or TRBD2 (5 bases each). Germline-derived CDR1 and CDR2 are SGHTA and FQGNSA. V lost 1 base, J lost 2 bases, and 15 bases lay in between. The CDR3 spans 16 residues.

This clone was found once. This chain connects TRBV6-6 to TRBJ2-2; D is undetermined. The V and J ends lost 5 bases and 1 base respectively, with 5 bases between them. Germline V CDR1 and CDR2: MNHNY, SVGAGI (reference sequence). The CDR3 spans 13 residues. The CDR3, as DNA: TGTGCCAGCAGTCCCGAGAACACCGGGGAGCTGTTTTTT. The encoded protein is CASSPENTGELFF.

V gene TRBV7-9 combines with J gene TRBJ1-3; no reliable D call. The CDR3 spans 15 residues. V dropped 2 bases and J dropped 4 bases, with 12 bases sitting between them. Germline assignment: CDR1 SEHNR and CDR2 FQNEAQ (reference sequence). The CDR3 loop is CASSLLTPRGNTIYF. The DNA for the CDR3 is TGTGCCAGCAGCTTACTCACCCCGAGGGGAAACACCATATATTTT.

This chain connects TRBV7-9 to TRBJ2-7, with D perhaps being TRBD1 or TRBD2 (5 bases each). The CDR3 has 15 residues. Germline loops: CDR1 SEHNR, CDR2 FQNEAQ (reference sequence). Trimming pared 5 bases from V and 3 bases from J, leaving 17 bases between. CDR3 in DNA: TGTGCCAGCAGCCTTCGGATGACAGAGGGCTACGAGCAGTACTTC. Translated, it gives CASSLRMTEGYEQYF. Filled out from reference TRBV7-9 and TRBJ2-7, the complete variable domain reads DTGVSQNPRHKITKRGQNVTFRCDPISEHNRLYWYRQTLGQGPEFLTYFQNEAQLEKSRLLSDRFSAERPKGSFSTLEIQRTEQGDSAMYLCASSLRMTEGYEQYFGPGTRLTVT.

The chain has TRBV7-2 and TRBJ1-6, with D perhaps matching TRBD1 (5 bases). CDR1 and CDR2 (germline): SGHTA, FQGNSA. The V and J ends lost 4 bases and 12 bases respectively, with 13 bases between them. The CDR3 loop spans 13 amino acids. The CDR3 protein is CASSSRTSEPLHF. The CDR3 nucleotides are TGTGCCAGCAGCTCCCGGACATCCGAACCCCTCCACTTT. The full variable domain, in which reference TRBV7-2 and TRBJ1-6 provide the parts outside the CDR3, is GAGVSQSPSNKVTEKGKDVELRCDPISGHTALYWYRQSLGQGLEFLIYFQGNSAPDKSGLPSDRFSAERTGGSVSTLTIQRTQQEDSAVYLCASSSRTSEPLHFGNGTRLTVT.